Listed below are T cell receptor beta chains from one sample, sequenced in a study of graft-versus-host responses after intestinal transplantation. The method was immunoSEQ multiplex PCR; TCRdb's version includes in-frame clones alone and lacks a portion of them. The sample includes more than 65,000 clones, 85% to 95% seen only once; the top ten take around 0.38%. No antigen has been identified for these receptors. The material was unstimulated CD8+ T cells sorted from spleen or lymph node cells, obtained before transplant. Receptors were obtained from a human donor who was the organ donor for an intestinal transplant. Each CDR3 is given with its conserved first and last residue. A D gene is named only where the DNA matches it firmly. Clone size is shown for a subset of rows, as once, few, many or a class of expanded clone.

clone size,V gene,J gene,D gene,CDR3 protein,CDR3 DNA
-,TRBV27,TRBJ1-3,-,CASQARGSSGNTIYF,TGTGCCAGCCAAGCAAGGGGCAGCTCTGGAAACACCATATATTTT
-,TRBV30,TRBJ2-1,TRBD2,CAWSSGGPYNEQFF,TGTGCCTGGAGCAGCGGGGGGCCTTACAATGAGCAGTTCTTC
-,TRBV4-3,TRBJ2-5,-,CASSQEGLLQETQYF,TGCGCCAGCAGCCAAGAAGGACTCCTCCAAGAGACCCAGTACTTC
-,TRBV5-5,TRBJ1-2,-,CASSPGFSGYGYTF,TGTGCCAGCAGTCCAGGGTTTTCGGGCTATGGCTACACCTTC
few,TRBV28,TRBJ1-1,TRBD1,CASSRQGGTEAFF,TGTGCCAGCAGTCGACAGGGGGGAACTGAAGCTTTCTTT
-,TRBV5-1,TRBJ2-3,TRBD1,CASSLRGAGTGSTDTQYF,TGCGCCAGCAGCTTGCGGGGGGCCGGGACAGGGAGTACAGATACGCAGTATTTT
-,TRBV12-5,TRBJ2-7,-,CDPGEAESDEQYF,TGTGATCCGGGGGAAGCGGAATCGGACGAGCAGTACTTC
-,TRBV7-3,TRBJ1-5,-,CASSVRGDQPQHF,TGTGCCAGCAGCGTCAGGGGAGATCAGCCCCAGCATTTT
-,TRBV29-1,TRBJ1-2,-,CSVPQGYGYTF,TGCTCCGTCCCGCAGGGCTATGGCTACACCTTC
once,TRBV16,TRBJ1-1,TRBD1,CASSQSIGAGGTEAFF,TGTGCCAGCAGCCAATCGATAGGGGCAGGGGGAACTGAAGCTTTCTTT
-,TRBV4-1,TRBJ1-5,-,CASSHAGMVDQPQHF,TGCGCCAGCAGCCACGCCGGTATGGTCGATCAGCCCCAGCATTTT
-,TRBV4-1,TRBJ2-7,TRBD2,CASSQEVAGSYEQYF,TGCGCCAGCAGCCAAGAGGTAGCGGGCTCCTACGAGCAGTACTTC
-,TRBV9,TRBJ2-3,TRBD1,CASSVGGTVLYTDTQYF,TGTGCCAGCAGCGTCGGTGGGACAGTCCTTTACACAGATACGCAGTATTTT
-,TRBV5-1,TRBJ2-5,-,CASSLELAAETQYF,TGCGCCAGCAGCTTGGAGCTAGCTGCGGAGACCCAGTACTTC
-,TRBV27,TRBJ2-2,-,CASTGANTGELFF,TGTGCCAGCACGGGAGCGAACACCGGGGAGCTGTTTTTT
-,TRBV2,TRBJ2-7,-,CASSGSSYEQYF,TGTGCCAGCAGTGGGAGCTCCTACGAGCAGTACTTC
once,TRBV9,TRBJ1-2,-,CASSGQAYGYTF,TGTGCCAGCAGCGGTCAGGCATATGGCTACACCTTC
-,TRBV7-2,TRBJ2-7,TRBD2,CASSSSGTSGAPPYEQYF,TGTGCCAGCAGCTCCTCCGGGACTAGCGGGGCACCCCCCTACGAGCAGTACTTC
once,TRBV5-1,TRBJ2-7,TRBD1,CASSLAPFYRGLREQYF,TGCGCCAGCAGCTTGGCCCCGTTTTACAGGGGGCTCAGAGAGCAGTACTTC
-,TRBV10-2,TRBJ1-4,-,CASSELGAATNEKLFF,TGCGCCAGCAGTGAATTAGGGGCGGCAACTAATGAAAAACTGTTTTTT
-,TRBV9,TRBJ2-7,TRBD2,CASSARPGLAGYEQYF,TGTGCCAGCAGCGCCCGCCCGGGACTAGCCGGCTACGAGCAGTACTTC
once,TRBV4-3,TRBJ2-7,-,CASSPSSQGSYEQYF,TGCGCCAGCAGCCCCTCCTCCCAGGGGAGCTACGAGCAGTACTTC
-,TRBV4-1,TRBJ1-2,-,CASSPGQLNYGYTF,TGCGCCAGCAGCCCCGGACAGCTGAACTATGGCTACACCTTC
-,TRBV11-2,TRBJ1-2,-,CASSPIARIYTF,TGTGCCAGCAGCCCCATCGCGCGGATCTACACCTTC
once,TRBV4-1,TRBJ2-2,TRBD2,CASRSGDTGELFF,TGCGCCAGCCGTAGCGGGGATACCGGGGAGCTGTTTTTT
-,TRBV7-2,TRBJ2-7,-,CASAFEGGTYEQYF,TGTGCCAGCGCTTTTGAGGGGGGGACCTACGAGCAGTACTTC
-,TRBV4-1,TRBJ2-7,-,CASSQELGAGFYEQYF,TGCGCCAGCAGCCAAGAGCTCGGGGCGGGATTCTACGAGCAGTACTTC
-,TRBV19,TRBJ1-1,-,CASTGGPYTEAFF,TGTGCCAGTACCGGGGGGCCATACACTGAAGCTTTCTTT
-,TRBV23-1,TRBJ1-1,-,CASRSHRGATEAFF,TGCGCCAGCAGATCCCACCGGGGGGCCACTGAAGCTTTCTTT
-,TRBV9,TRBJ2-3,TRBD2,CASSRTPGLVTDTQYF,TGTGCCAGCAGTAGAACTCCGGGACTAGTCACAGATACGCAGTATTTT
-,TRBV27,TRBJ2-1,-,CASSFLAGGYNEQFF,-
-,TRBV4-1,TRBJ2-1,TRBD2,CASSQTPPGGGASYNEQFF,TGCGCCAGCAGCCAAACTCCCCCCGGCGGGGGGGCTTCCTACAATGAGCAGTTCTTC
-,TRBV5-6,TRBJ2-7,-,CASSPGDGYEQYF,TGTGCCAGCAGCCCGGGGGATGGCTACGAGCAGTACTTC